These T cell receptor beta chains were read from a single sample in a study of identical twins. TCRdb re-derived calls from the 5' RACE reads in MiXCR, one entry per CDR3 protein. The data hold more than 600,000 distinct CDR3 sequences, with 15% to 20% observed a single time. These same data were also listed under a study on T cells expressing NK-cell markers.

The sample comprised PBMCs. Source of these receptors: a woman aged 18-29 years in good health. CDR3s include the opening cysteine and the closing phenylalanine or tryptophan. Clone size is stated in some rows and not others, as once, few, many or a class when expanded.

clone_size	v_call	j_call	cdr3_aa
.	TRBV7-8	TRBJ2-5	CASSLIFFNRDSGETQYF
few	TRBV20-1	TRBJ1-6	CSARSPGGSPLHF
.	TRBV4-3	TRBJ2-1	CASSQGRGMVNNEQFF
.	TRBV2	TRBJ2-3	CASNRERADTQYF
.	TRBV5-1	TRBJ2-1	CASSAGQGALNEQFF
.	TRBV5-5	TRBJ2-1	CASSLAQRLGEQFF
.	TRBV10-3	TRBJ2-1	CAISDGYEQFF
.	TRBV12-3/TRBV12-4	TRBJ2-1	CASSWRGLAGHYNEQFF
few	TRBV7-2	TRBJ1-5	CASLKTGVGNQPQHF
few	TRBV11-2	TRBJ1-1	CASSQHGEAFF
.	TRBV4-3	TRBJ2-7	CASSLYSEGIDEQYF
few	TRBV28	TRBJ1-5	CASSFTFDQPQHF
.	TRBV10-3	TRBJ2-7	CAINRDSSDEQYF
few	TRBV10-3	TRBJ2-3	CAIMLAGSTDTQYF
few	TRBV20-1	TRBJ2-3	CSATRTSESTDTQYF
.	TRBV7-8	TRBJ2-7	CASAKQEDGNPYEQYF
few	TRBV12-3/TRBV12-4	TRBJ2-5	CASSNQALAGVETQYF
few	TRBV20-1	TRBJ2-1	CSASPRGQGLSYNEQFF
.	TRBV29-1	TRBJ1-4	CSVGADRAGEKLFF
few	TRBV6-2/TRBV6-3	TRBJ1-5	CASAYTGSNQPQHF
.	TRBV7-2	TRBJ2-7	CASSSVAGGGYEQYF
.	TRBV6-5	TRBJ2-2	CASRLGLAENTGELFF
few	TRBV4-3	TRBJ2-1	CASSQGVAAAYNEQFF
.	TRBV29-1	TRBJ2-1	CSVGGSDYNEQFF
few	TRBV5-1	TRBJ2-7	CASRGGAGSSYEQYF
.	TRBV20-1	TRBJ2-1	CSARPRTSGDLDEQFF